What follows are 23 T cell receptor beta chains derived from one specimen sequenced in a study of T cell responses to AZD1222 COVID-19 vaccine (dated by TCRdb to the early 2020s). Library method: the immunoSEQ multiplex PCR assay. This immuneACCESS table, as held by TCRdb, lists in-frame sequences with V and J called but not all clones. Of the missing ones, under half trace to an unresolved V gene in checked studies; the others have no known cause. The sample table holds 100,000 to 150,000 clones, of which around 87% were seen once. 3% of the sample comes from the top ten. The sample's time point label is to be understood as: about 28 days (+/-7) after the second vaccine dose. Sequencing used peripheral blood, obtained 28 days after the second AZD1222 dose. These receptors were taken from an adult who received the AZD1222 COVID-19 vaccine.

This clone came up a few times. The chain uses TRBV4-3 and TRBJ1-3; D uncertain. This CDR3 spans 17 amino acids. The germline gives CDR1 LGHNA, CDR2 YSLEER. V lost 1 base and J 0 bases, leaving 13 bases between the germline ends. The CDR3 here is CASSQGASLSSGNTIYF. CDR3 bases: TGCGCCAGCAGCCAAGGGGCTTCCCTGAGCTCTGGAAACACCATATATTTT.

The table lists this clone with a few counts. The rearrangement links TRBV11-2 to TRBJ1-5; D is unclear. Germline V gives CDR1 SGHAT, CDR2 FQNNGV. Deletions cut 5 bases from V and 1 base from J, with 6 bases between. The CDR3 length is 13 residues. CDR3 DNA sequence: TGTGCCAGCAGCCGATGGAGCAATCAGCCCCAGCATTTT. It yields the protein CASSRWSNQPQHF.

The chain employs TRBV24-1 and TRBJ1-5, with D perhaps TRBD1 (6 bases). CDR1 is KGHDR and CDR2 is SFDVKD in the germline V gene. CDR3 size: 13 residues. Trimming took off 6 bases at V and 4 bases at J, with 9 bases between the two ends. The CDR3 sequence: CATSLQGNQPQHF. The CDR3 DNA sequence: TGTGCCACCAGTTTGCAGGGGAATCAGCCCCAGCATTTT.

The chain couples TRBV5-1 to TRBJ1-1; D is unclear. Germline V gene data show CDR1 as SGHRS and CDR2 as YFSETQ. Trimming pared 1 base from V and 5 bases from J, leaving 9 bases between. CDR3 size: 13 residues. CDR3 DNA sequence: TGCGCCAGCAGCTTGATGTACGGGACTGAAGCTTTCTTT. This translates into CASSLMYGTEAFF.

J is TRBJ1-6 and V is TRBV11-2; D not certain. This CDR3 comprises 15 residues. Germline CDR1 reads SGHAT; CDR2 reads FQNNGV. The germline V and J ends were trimmed by 1 base and 6 bases, with 10 bases remaining between them. The CDR3 nucleotides are TGTGCCAGCAGCTTAGCTCCGGGGAGTAATTCACCCCTCCACTTT. As protein: CASSLAPGSNSPLHF.

The chain combines TRBV7-2 with TRBJ2-2; D ambiguous. The length of the CDR3 is 14 residues. The V gene's germline CDR1 is SGHTA and CDR2 FQGNSA. Trimming took 1 base from V and 1 from J, leaving 4 bases between them. The CDR3, as DNA: TGTGCCAGCAGCTTAGTCATGAACACCGGGGAGCTGTTTTTT. This encodes CASSLVMNTGELFF.

The rearrangement joins TRBV27 to TRBJ1-1; no reliable D call. The germline V and J ends were trimmed by 6 bases and 0 bases, with 8 bases remaining between them. CDR1 is MNHEY and CDR2 is SMNVEV in the germline V gene (reference sequence). The CDR3 extends over 13 amino acids. CDR3 protein: CASSFIMNTEAFF. Written as DNA, the CDR3 is TGTGCCAGCAGCTTTATCATGAACACTGAAGCTTTCTTT.

The rearrangement joins TRBV18 to TRBJ2-1; 8 nucleotides agree with TRBD1. This CDR3 comprises 15 residues. The V gene's germline CDR1 is KGHSH and CDR2 LQKENI. Losses at the gene ends were 6 bases for V and 7 bases for J; bases not matched to a gene: 11. CDR3 bases: TGTGCCAGCTCCCCCGGGACAGGCCCTGGAAATGAGCAGTTCTTC. Translated, it gives CASSPGTGPGNEQFF.

This chain links TRBV6-5 with TRBJ2-1, with TRBD1 identical over 7 bases. Germline V CDR1 and CDR2: MNHEY, SVGAGI. The CDR3 has 15 residues. The V segment lost 7 bases and the J segment 7 bases; nucleotides outside the gene matches: 13. CDR3 in DNA: TGTGCCAGCACTCCCTACAGGGGTAAATTGAATGAGCAGTTCTTC. Translation: CASTPYRGKLNEQFF.

The chain recombines TRBV11-3 with TRBJ2-2; TRBD2 aligns across 8 bases. Per germline, CDR1 SGHNT and CDR2 YENEEA. V lost 3 bases, J lost 4 bases, and 13 bases stayed unmatched. The CDR3 loop spans 18 amino acids. Here the CDR3 reads CASSFIPPSGGGTGELFF. CDR3 coding DNA: TGTGCCAGCAGCTTCATACCCCCCAGCGGGGGTGGCACCGGGGAGCTGTTTTTT.

A single count supports this clone. V and J are TRBV11-2 and TRBJ2-5; 11 bases are shared with TRBD2. The CDR3 contains 18 residues. After removal of 3 bases from V and 4 bases from J, the junction contained 13 bases not matched to a gene. Germline CDR1 is SGHAT and CDR2 is FQNNGV. CDR3 sequence (DNA): TGTGCCAGCAGCTTTGGGGTGCTAGCGGGGGGTGGAGGAGAGACCCAGTACTTC. It translates to CASSFGVLAGGGGETQYF. The variable domain in full, with the rest retrieved from reference TRBV11-2 and TRBJ2-5, is EAGVAQSPRYKIIEKRQSVAFWCNPISGHATLYWYQQILGQGPKLLIQFQNNGVVDDSQLPKDRFSAERLKGVDSTLKIQPAKLEDSAVYLCASSFGVLAGGGGETQYFGPGTRLLVL.

The V call is TRBV2, the J call TRBJ1-3; D ambiguous. Trimming cost V 2 bases and J 7 bases, with 15 bases left between them. CDR3 size: 15 residues. The V gene's germline CDR1 is SNHLY and CDR2 FYNNEI. The CDR3, as DNA: TGTGCCAGCAGTGAACACGGGCGAAAGGGTAACACCATATATTTT. It is translated as CASSEHGRKGNTIYF.

The V gene is TRBV12-5, the J gene TRBJ1-6; 9 nucleotides align to TRBD1. The CDR3 totals 18 residues. CDR1 and CDR2 (germline): LGHNT, FRNRAP. V lost 1 base to trimming and J lost 10 bases; unmatched junction nucleotides: 14. CDR3 residues: CASGLATPGTGSRSPLHF. The CDR3 nucleotides are TGTGCTAGTGGTTTGGCAACCCCCGGGACAGGGTCACGATCACCCCTCCACTTT.

V and J are TRBV4-2 and TRBJ2-7, with 10 bases identical to TRBD2. Germline V gene lookup returns CDR1 LGHNA and CDR2 YNFKEQ. Trimming removed 0 bases from V and 2 bases from J; junction bases left unmatched: 1. The CDR3 runs to 15 residues. The CDR3 bases are TGTGCCAGCAGCCAAGATCTAGCGGGGGCCTACGAGCAGTACTTC. Encoded protein: CASSQDLAGAYEQYF.

The chain links TRBV19 to TRBJ2-1; D gene uncertain. V dropped 4 bases and J dropped 9 bases, with 13 bases sitting between them. Germline V lookup: CDR1 LNHDA, CDR2 SQIVND (reference sequence). The CDR3 is 13 amino acids. This chain's CDR3 is CASSTQAVSEQFF. The CDR3, as DNA: TGTGCCAGTAGTACCCAAGCTGTAAGTGAGCAGTTCTTC.

This chain links TRBV19 with TRBJ2-2, with D maybe TRBD1 (6 bases). The CDR3 spans 14 residues. V lost 3 bases and J lost 7, with 12 bases in between. Germline V gives CDR1 LNHDA, CDR2 SQIVND (reference sequence). CDR3 nucleotides: TGTGCCAGTAGTATGCAGGGGCAGGACGGGGAGCTGTTTTTT. Translation: CASSMQGQDGELFF.

CDR3 sequence (DNA): TGTGCCAGCAGCCAAGGCGTAGTAGCAAAGGGCCCCAGGAATGAGCAGTTCTTC. As protein: CASSQGVVAKGPRNEQFF. The gene calls are TRBV4-2 and TRBJ2-1, with D hard to call. The CDR3 runs 18 residues. CDR1 and CDR2 from the germline V gene are LGHNA and YNFKEQ. V lost 1 base, J lost 7 bases, and 23 bases lay in between.

This chain connects TRBV6-5 to TRBJ1-3; D perhaps matches TRBD1 (5 bases). The CDR3 is 13 amino acids. Per germline, CDR1 MNHEY and CDR2 SVGAGI. Trimming shortened V by 8 bases and J by 3 bases, and 11 bases separated the two germline ends. CDR3 residues: CASGQGRGNTIYF. The CDR3 DNA reads TGTGCCAGCGGGCAGGGACGTGGAAACACCATATATTTT.

This chain connects TRBV6-4 to TRBJ2-2, with D perhaps matching TRBD2 (5 bases). Trimming shortened V by 2 bases and J by 3 bases, and 13 bases separated the two germline ends. The CDR3 loop spans 16 amino acids. Looked up from germline, CDR1 is MRHNA and CDR2 is SNTAGT. The chain's CDR3 is CASSDSAAGDTGELFF. CDR3 DNA sequence: TGTGCCAGCAGTGACAGTGCTGCCGGGGACACCGGGGAGCTGTTTTTT.

This chain uses TRBV4-1 with TRBJ1-6; no reliable D call. From germline, CDR1 is MGHRA and CDR2 YSYEKL. CDR3 length: 15 residues. V gave up 3 bases and J gave up 11 bases, with 17 bases separating them. The CDR3 is CASSHDGSDLTPLHF. The CDR3 region has the DNA TGCGCCAGCAGCCACGACGGGTCCGACCTTACACCCCTCCACTTT.

The chain recombines TRBV28 with TRBJ2-3; the D is unclear. CDR3 length equals 11 residues. Trimming shortened V by 3 bases and J by 8 bases, and 6 bases separated the two germline ends. The germline V gene has CDR1 MDHEN and CDR2 SYDVKM. In DNA form, the CDR3 reads TGTGCCAGCAGTTTCCTCGGTACGCAGTATTTT. This gives the protein CASSFLGTQYF.

The chain recombines TRBV6-5 with TRBJ2-3; D not certain. CDR1 is MNHEY, CDR2 SVGAGI, per germline. Trimming shortened V by 6 bases and J by 2 bases, and 9 bases separated the two germline ends. This CDR3 spans 13 amino acids. The CDR3 protein is CASRRLNTDTQYF. CDR3 nucleotide sequence: TGTGCCAGCAGACGCTTAAACACAGATACGCAGTATTTT.

The chain combines TRBV20-1 with TRBJ1-2; D is ambiguous. The CDR3 length is 10 residues. With 2 bases removed from V and 6 bases from J, the gap between germline ends came to 4 bases. Germline lookup yields CDR1 DFQATT and CDR2 SNEGSKA (reference sequence). CDR3 nucleotide sequence: TGCAGTGCTAGAATGGATGGCTACACCTTC. Residues: CSARMDGYTF.